The rows below give T cell receptor beta chains drawn from one sample of a study of early T cells in non-severe SARS-CoV-2 infection. TCRdb passed the 5' RACE reads through MiXCR, listing each CDR3 protein once. The profile shows tens of thousands of distinct CDR3 sequences, 15% of them singletons. Material for sequencing was whole blood. These TCRs come from an adult who was a healthcare worker with PCR-confirmed SARS-CoV-2 infection or an uninfected control (not recorded which). Each CDR3 is given with its conserved first and last residue. Fields, in order: V gene, J gene, CDR3 protein.

V: TRBV4-1
J: TRBJ2-1
CDR3: CASSVQRYNEQFF

V: TRBV7-9
J: TRBJ2-3
CDR3: CASSFMSGAVTPYF

V: TRBV2
J: TRBJ2-1
CDR3: CASSGEGSSYNEQFF

V: TRBV28
J: TRBJ2-3
CDR3: CASSSQSTDTQYF

V: TRBV6-1
J: TRBJ2-7
CDR3: CAAHSGTTREQYF

V: TRBV20-1
J: TRBJ2-3
CDR3: CSARGLLADTQYF

V: TRBV12-3/TRBV12-4
J: TRBJ2-1
CDR3: CASASKDEQFF

V: TRBV18
J: TRBJ2-7
CDR3: CASSPPGTAGYEQYF

V: TRBV29-1
J: TRBJ1-2
CDR3: CSVEDRASYGYTF

V: TRBV6-2/TRBV6-3
J: TRBJ1-2
CDR3: CASSSGTGYTF

V: TRBV7-2
J: TRBJ2-7
CDR3: CASSLSTGTPYEQYF

V: TRBV6-2/TRBV6-3
J: TRBJ2-7
CDR3: CASSYRRAGHTRSSYEQYF

V: TRBV18
J: TRBJ1-1
CDR3: CASSPPPEGYTEAFF

V: TRBV10-3
J: TRBJ2-1
CDR3: CAITKLAGSNEQFF

V: TRBV5-1
J: TRBJ1-1
CDR3: CASSTGTGSEAFF

V: TRBV2
J: TRBJ1-2
CDR3: CASSQEGLYGYTF

V: TRBV15
J: TRBJ2-3
CDR3: CATSRVPQGLTDTQYF

V: TRBV7-9
J: TRBJ2-3
CDR3: CASSPRLNTDTQYF

V: TRBV9
J: TRBJ2-7
CDR3: CASSEGPYYEQYF

V: TRBV12-3/TRBV12-4
J: TRBJ2-1
CDR3: CASNAGRSSYNEQFF

V: TRBV5-5
J: TRBJ2-7
CDR3: CASSRRRTSELEQYF

V: TRBV5-6
J: TRBJ1-2
CDR3: CASSPGDSAYGYTF

V: TRBV21-1
J: TRBJ1-4
CDR3: CASSKGGPTKGEKLFF

V: TRBV15
J: TRBJ2-1
CDR3: CAASGSYNEQFF

V: TRBV20-1
J: TRBJ2-1
CDR3: CSARGEQFF

V: TRBV28
J: TRBJ2-4
CDR3: CASSLGGENIQYF

V: TRBV10-3
J: TRBJ2-4
CDR3: CAISEVRNIQYF

V: TRBV2
J: TRBJ1-1
CDR3: CASMGERSTEAFF

V: TRBV27
J: TRBJ2-3
CDR3: CASSFGLAPQYF

V: TRBV12-3/TRBV12-4
J: TRBJ2-7
CDR3: CASSRSYSYEQYF

V: TRBV5-1
J: TRBJ1-2
CDR3: CASSLAGNYGYTF

V: TRBV7-2
J: TRBJ1-5
CDR3: CASKRSQGLPQHF

V: TRBV7-2
J: TRBJ2-7
CDR3: CASSLVGRKIYEQYF

V: TRBV28
J: TRBJ1-5
CDR3: CASSFLDSNQPQHF

V: TRBV2
J: TRBJ1-3
CDR3: CASSDARDYF

V: TRBV28
J: TRBJ1-5
CDR3: CASSPGGWNQPQHF

V: TRBV4-1
J: TRBJ2-7
CDR3: CASSQVRQGGGEQYF

V: TRBV20-1
J: TRBJ1-6
CDR3: CSAGDVSYNSPLHF

V: TRBV28
J: TRBJ2-1
CDR3: CASSHRSSGYNEQFF

V: TRBV29-1
J: TRBJ1-2
CDR3: CSVEDGGANYGYTF

V: TRBV24-1
J: TRBJ1-1
CDR3: CATRSGSEAFF

V: TRBV2
J: TRBJ2-2
CDR3: CASSEARRNSGELFF

V: TRBV9
J: TRBJ2-1
CDR3: CASSRRRSHEQFF

V: TRBV7-2
J: TRBJ1-4
CDR3: CASSFMGMNEKLFF

V: TRBV20-1
J: TRBJ1-2
CDR3: CSARLRQVRSDYGYTF

V: TRBV20-1
J: TRBJ2-1
CDR3: CSARPPHLYNEQFF

V: TRBV2
J: TRBJ2-4
CDR3: CASSEGTSGRYGIAKNIQYF

V: TRBV12-1
J: TRBJ2-3
CDR3: CASSTGTRGYF

V: TRBV20-1
J: TRBJ2-1
CDR3: CSGSSYNEQFF

V: TRBV4-1
J: TRBJ2-1
CDR3: CASSQPTSGSRDEQFF

V: TRBV7-2
J: TRBJ2-1
CDR3: CASSLVLGLTNEQFF